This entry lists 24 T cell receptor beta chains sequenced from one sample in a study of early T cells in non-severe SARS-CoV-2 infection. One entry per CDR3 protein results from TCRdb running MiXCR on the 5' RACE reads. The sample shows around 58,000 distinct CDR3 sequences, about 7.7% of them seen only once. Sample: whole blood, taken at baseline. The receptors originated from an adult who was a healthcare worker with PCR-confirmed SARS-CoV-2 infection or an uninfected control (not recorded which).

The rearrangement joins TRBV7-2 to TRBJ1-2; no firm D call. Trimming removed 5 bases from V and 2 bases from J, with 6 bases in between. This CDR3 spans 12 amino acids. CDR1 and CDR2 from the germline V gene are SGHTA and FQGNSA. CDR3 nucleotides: TGTGCCAGCAGCACCTCAAACTATGGCTACACCTTC. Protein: CASSTSNYGYTF.

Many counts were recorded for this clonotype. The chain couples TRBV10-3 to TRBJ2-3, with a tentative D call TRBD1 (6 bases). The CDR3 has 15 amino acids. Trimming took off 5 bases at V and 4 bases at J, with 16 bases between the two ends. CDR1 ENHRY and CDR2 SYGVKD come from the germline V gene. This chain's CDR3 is CAISNRDMPPDTQYF. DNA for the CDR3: TGTGCCATCAGTAACCGGGACATGCCACCAGATACGCAGTATTTT.

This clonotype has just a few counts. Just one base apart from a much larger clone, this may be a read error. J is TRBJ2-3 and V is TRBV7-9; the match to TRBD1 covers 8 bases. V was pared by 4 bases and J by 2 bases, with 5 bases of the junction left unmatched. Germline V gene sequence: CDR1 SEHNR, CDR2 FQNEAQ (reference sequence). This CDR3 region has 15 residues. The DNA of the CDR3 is TGTGCCAGCAGCTCCGAGACAGGGGACACAGATACGCAGTATTTT. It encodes CASSSETGDTDTQYF.

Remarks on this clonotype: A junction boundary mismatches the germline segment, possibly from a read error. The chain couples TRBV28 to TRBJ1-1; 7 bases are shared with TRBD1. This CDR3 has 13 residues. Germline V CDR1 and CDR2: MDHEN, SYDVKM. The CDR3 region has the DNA TGTTCCAGCAGTTTGGCAGGGGGAACTGAAGCTTTCTTT. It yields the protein CSSSLAGGTEAFF. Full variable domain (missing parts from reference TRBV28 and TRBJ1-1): DVKVTQSSRYLVKRTGEKVFLECVQDMDHENMFWYRQDPGLGLRLIYFSYDVKMKEKGDIPEGYSVSREKKERFSLILESASTNQTSMYLCSSSLAGGTEAFFGQGTRLTVV.

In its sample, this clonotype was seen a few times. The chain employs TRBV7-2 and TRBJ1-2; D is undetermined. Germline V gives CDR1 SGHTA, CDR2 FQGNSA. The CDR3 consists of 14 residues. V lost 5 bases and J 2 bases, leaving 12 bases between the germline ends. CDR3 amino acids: CASSAFRENYGYTF. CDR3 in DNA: TGTGCCAGCAGCGCCTTTAGGGAGAACTATGGCTACACCTTC.

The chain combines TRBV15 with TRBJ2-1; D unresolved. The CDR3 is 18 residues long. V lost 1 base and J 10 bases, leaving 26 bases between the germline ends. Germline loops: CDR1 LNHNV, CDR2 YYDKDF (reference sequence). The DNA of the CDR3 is TGTGCCACCAGCAGAGCCTCCTTCACCGGGTGGGCCTTTGGGGAGCAGTTCTTC. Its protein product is CATSRASFTGWAFGEQFF.

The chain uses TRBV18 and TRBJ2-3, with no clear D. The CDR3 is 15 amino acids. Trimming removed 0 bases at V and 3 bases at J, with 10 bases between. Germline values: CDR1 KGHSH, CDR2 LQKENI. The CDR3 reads CASSPPLGSTDTQYF. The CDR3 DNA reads TGTGCCAGCTCACCACCGCTGGGGTCGACAGATACGCAGTATTTT. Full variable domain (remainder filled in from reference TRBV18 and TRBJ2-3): NAGVMQNPRHLVRRRGQEARLRCSPMKGHSHVYWYRQLPEEGLKFMVYLQKENIIDESGMPKERFSAEFPKEGPSILRIQQVVRGDSAAYFCASSPPLGSTDTQYFGPGTRLTVL.

The CDR3 protein is CASSSYTDTQYF. In DNA, the CDR3 is TGTGCCAGCAGTTCCTACACAGATACGCAGTATTTT. The rearrangement uses TRBV6-2 or TRBV6-3 and TRBJ2-3; D gene unclear. CDR3 size: 12 residues. V was cut by 4 bases and J by 2 bases, with 4 bases left in between. Germline V gives CDR1 MNHEY, CDR2 SVGEGT.

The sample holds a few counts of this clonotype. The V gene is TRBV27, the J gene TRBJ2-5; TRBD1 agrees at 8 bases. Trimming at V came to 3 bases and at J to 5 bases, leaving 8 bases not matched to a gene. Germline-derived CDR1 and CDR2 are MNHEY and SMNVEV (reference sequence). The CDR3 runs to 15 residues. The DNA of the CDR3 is TGTGCCAGCAGTTTTCTCAGGGGGCTTGGCGAGACCCAGTACTTC. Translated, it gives CASSFLRGLGETQYF.

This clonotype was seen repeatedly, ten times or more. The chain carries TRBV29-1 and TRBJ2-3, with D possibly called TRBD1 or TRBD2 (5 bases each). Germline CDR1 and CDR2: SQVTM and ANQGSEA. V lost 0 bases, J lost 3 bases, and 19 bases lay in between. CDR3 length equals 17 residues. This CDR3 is CSVEDLRAGKVTDTQYF. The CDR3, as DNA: TGCAGCGTTGAAGATCTGAGGGCAGGGAAGGTAACAGATACGCAGTATTTT.

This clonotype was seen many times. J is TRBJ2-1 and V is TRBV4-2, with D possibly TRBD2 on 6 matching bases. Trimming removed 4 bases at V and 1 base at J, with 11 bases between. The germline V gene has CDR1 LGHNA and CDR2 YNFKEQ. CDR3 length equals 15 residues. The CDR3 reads CASSPGTSSYNEQFF. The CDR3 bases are TGTGCCAGCAGCCCCGGGACTTCTTCCTACAATGAGCAGTTCTTC.

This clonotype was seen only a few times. CDR3 loop: CATDTPNGDTQYF. CDR3 DNA: TGTGCCACGGATACGCCGAATGGTGATACGCAGTATTTT. J is TRBJ2-3 and V is TRBV7-2; D remains unclear. This CDR3 region has 13 residues. CDR1 SGHTA and CDR2 FQGNSA come from the germline V gene. V was trimmed by 10 bases and J by 6 bases, leaving 17 bases between them.

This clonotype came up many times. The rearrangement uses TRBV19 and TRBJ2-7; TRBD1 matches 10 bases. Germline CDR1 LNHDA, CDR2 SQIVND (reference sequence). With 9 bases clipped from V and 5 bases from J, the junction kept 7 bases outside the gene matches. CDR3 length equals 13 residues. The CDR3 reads CARGQGGFNEQYF. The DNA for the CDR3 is TGTGCCAGAGGACAGGGGGGATTTAACGAGCAGTACTTC.

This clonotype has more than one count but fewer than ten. CDR3 loop: CASSLDPVGYGYTF. The CDR3 nucleotides are TGTGCCAGCAGTTTGGATCCGGTGGGCTATGGCTACACCTTC. V is TRBV28 and J is TRBJ1-2; D is unresolved. V was shortened by 3 bases and J by 4 bases, with 12 bases between the two germline ends. This CDR3 is 14 amino acids long. Germline CDR1 is MDHEN and CDR2 is SYDVKM.

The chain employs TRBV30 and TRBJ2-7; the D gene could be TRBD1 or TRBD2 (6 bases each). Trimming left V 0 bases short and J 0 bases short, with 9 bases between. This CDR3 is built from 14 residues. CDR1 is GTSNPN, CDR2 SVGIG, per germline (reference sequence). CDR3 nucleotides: TGTGCCTGGAGTGTAGGGGGGAGCTCCTACGAGCAGTACTTC. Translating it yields CAWSVGGSSYEQYF.

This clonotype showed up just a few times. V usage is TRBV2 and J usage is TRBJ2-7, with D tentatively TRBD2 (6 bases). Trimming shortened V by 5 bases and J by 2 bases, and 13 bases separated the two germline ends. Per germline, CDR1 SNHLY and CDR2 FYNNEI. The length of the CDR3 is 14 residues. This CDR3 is CASSLAETAYEQYF. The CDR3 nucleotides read TGTGCCAGCAGTTTAGCGGAGACGGCCTACGAGCAGTACTTC.

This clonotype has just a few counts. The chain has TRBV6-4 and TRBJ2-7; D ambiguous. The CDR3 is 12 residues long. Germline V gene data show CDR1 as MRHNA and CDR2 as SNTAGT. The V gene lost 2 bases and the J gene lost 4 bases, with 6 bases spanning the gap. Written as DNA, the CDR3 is TGTGCCAGCAGTGACGCAGGATACGAGCAGTACTTC. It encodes CASSDAGYEQYF.

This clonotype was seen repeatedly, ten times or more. This CDR3 reads CASSGGQLPSYEQYF. CDR3 sequence (DNA): TGTGCCAGCAGTGGCGGACAGCTGCCATCCTACGAGCAGTACTTC. The chain links TRBV27 to TRBJ2-7, with TRBD1 as a possible D gene (6 bases). The CDR3 is 15 residues long. Germline CDR1 and CDR2: MNHEY and SMNVEV (reference sequence). Trimming stripped 5 bases from V and 1 base from J, with 15 bases between.

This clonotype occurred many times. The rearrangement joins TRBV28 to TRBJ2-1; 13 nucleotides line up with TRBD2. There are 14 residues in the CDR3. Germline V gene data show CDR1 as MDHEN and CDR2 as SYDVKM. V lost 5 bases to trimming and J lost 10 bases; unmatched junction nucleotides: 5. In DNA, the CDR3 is TGTGCCAGCAGTATAGGACTAGCGGGAGAAGAGCAGTTCTTC. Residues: CASSIGLAGEEQFF.

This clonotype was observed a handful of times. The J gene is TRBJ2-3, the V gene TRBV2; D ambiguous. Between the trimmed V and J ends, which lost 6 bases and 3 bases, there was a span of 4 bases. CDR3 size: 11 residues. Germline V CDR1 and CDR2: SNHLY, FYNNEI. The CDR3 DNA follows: TGTGCCAGCAGATGGACAGATACGCAGTATTTT. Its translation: CASRWTDTQYF.

CDR3 DNA: TGTGCCAGCAGCCAAGATATTGGGGACAGGCACTACGAGCAGTACTTC. It codes for CASSQDIGDRHYEQYF. The chain joins TRBV3-1 to TRBJ2-7; 8 bases line up with TRBD1. The CDR3 spans 16 residues. CDR1 LGHDT and CDR2 YNNKEL come from the germline V gene (reference sequence). After removal of 0 bases from V and 3 bases from J, the junction contained 7 bases not matched to a gene.

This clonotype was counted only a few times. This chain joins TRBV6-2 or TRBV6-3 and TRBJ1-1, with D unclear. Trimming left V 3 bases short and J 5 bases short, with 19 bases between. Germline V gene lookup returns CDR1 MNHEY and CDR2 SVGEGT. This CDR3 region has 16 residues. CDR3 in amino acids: CASSYRKTPGQTEAFF. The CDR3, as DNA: TGTGCCAGCAGTTATCGTAAGACACCCGGGCAGACTGAAGCTTTCTTT.

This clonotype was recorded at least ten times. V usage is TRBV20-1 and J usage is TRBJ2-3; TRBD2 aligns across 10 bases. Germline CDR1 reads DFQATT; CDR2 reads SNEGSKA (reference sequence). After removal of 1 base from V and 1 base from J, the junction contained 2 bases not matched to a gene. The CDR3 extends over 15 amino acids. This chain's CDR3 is CSARALAGGTDTQYF. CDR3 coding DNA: TGCAGTGCTAGAGCTCTAGCGGGAGGCACAGATACGCAGTATTTT.

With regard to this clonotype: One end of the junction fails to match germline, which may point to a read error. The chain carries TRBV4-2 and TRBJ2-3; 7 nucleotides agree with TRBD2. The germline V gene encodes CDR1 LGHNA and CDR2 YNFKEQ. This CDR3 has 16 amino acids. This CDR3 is CASSKEIAGAVDTQYF. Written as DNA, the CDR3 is TGTGCCAGCAGCAAAGAAATCGCGGGAGCTGTAGATACGCAGTATTTT.